The TCR beta chain described here comes from a study of blood T cell repertoires in COVID-19. Across the study: The samples span acute and convalescent COVID-19 from the United States, Italy and Spain.

The germline V gene encodes CDR1 SGHAT and CDR2 FQNNGV. The length of the CDR3 is 16 residues. The ends were cut back, 5 bases at V and 4 bases at J, with 18 bases in the middle. Libraries were prepared by immunoSEQ multiplex PCR; TCRdb keeps only in-frame clonotypes and omits some of them. The table lists about 81,000 clones, around 90% of them singletons. Source material: peripheral blood. The clonotype was recovered from a man in his 70s with acute or convalescent COVID-19. V gene TRBV11-2 combines with J gene TRBJ1-5, with D maybe TRBD1 (5 bases). This chain's CDR3 is CASSQAPGLSNQPQHF. For the CDR3, the DNA is TGTGCCAGCAGCCAAGCGCCGGGACTCTCTAATCAGCCCCAGCATTTT.